This T cell receptor (beta chain) was found in a study of T cells during gluten challenge in celiac disease listed by TCRdb under 2017. Background for the entire study: Paired single-cell TCR sequencing was done for roughly 7 challenge participants who showed a significant increase in HLA-DQ:gluten tetramer-binding T cells. Blood was collected at baseline, day 6 and day 14 of the challenge, and duodenal biopsies at baseline and day 14. On the Illumina MiSeq, single-cell libraries were sequenced paired-end 250 bp and bulk libraries were sequenced paired-end 300 bp. General study outcomes and caveats: Clonal expansion rose on day 6, as shown by reduced sample-corrected Shannon diversity of circulating gluten-specific T cells. Across seven or eight patients, about 12-44% of single-cell TCR-alpha/beta clonotypes at the latest time point were also found at baseline, with roughly 51-56% being obtained from bulk data. Circulating gluten-specific T cells peaked on day 6, and the day-6 repertoire appeared to consist largely of expanded preexisting memory clonotypes.

The germline V gene sets CDR1 to LGHNA and CDR2 to YNFKEQ. The CDR3 numbers 15 residues from cysteine through phenylalanine. CDR3 DNA only is kept here, 45 bases in frame from base 1. The junction shows trimming of 4 bases on V and 0 bases on J, plus 11 bases between the germline ends. Receptors were amplified or captured by single-cell sequencing. Instrument used: Illumina MiSeq. Three nested PCRs using multiplexed primers that cover all TRA and TRB V genes were used to amplify paired single-cell TCR-alpha and TCR-beta sequences. For the original study's pipeline: Reads were preprocessed with selected pRESTO steps, and V, D, J genes and CDR3 junctions were assigned with IMGT/HighV-QUEST. A single cell was kept only if the cell was a valid singleton with no more than three chains, each backed by 100 or more reads. A clonotype was defined by identical paired TCR-alpha/beta nucleotide sequences, and sharing of only about 0.22% between patients indicated that cross-contamination was negligible. In samples containing more than 20 cells, repertoire diversity was estimated using an undersampling-corrected Shannon index. TCRdb trimmed public reads at Q25 via fastp, called clones via MiXCR and kept in-frame beta chains. Every CDR3 protein is listed once, alongside the most common genes and DNA of its rows. The V and J calls come from TCRdb's annotation, not from the publication. Across this sample there are roughly 420 distinct CDR3 sequences, with 32% seen only once. 48% of the sample is in the top ten clones.

Treated celiac disease patients on a gluten-free diet underwent a 14-day oral dietary gluten challenge to study recall of gluten-specific T cells. In the lamina propria, live cells were gated as tetramer-binding CD3+ CD8- CD4+ T cells, with CD11c, CD14, CD15, CD19 and CD56 cells excluded. Cells were sorted on an Aria II cell sorter as single cells, and also in bulk when tetramer-positive cells were relatively numerous. At baseline and again on day 14, eight or nine duodenal biopsies were taken from each challenged patient. Cryopreserved lamina propria cell suspensions were obtained from biopsies through removal of epithelium with EDTA, digestion with collagenase, homogenization and filtration. Before tetramer-binding CD4+ T cells were sorted, thawed cells were stained with a pool of PE-conjugated HLA-DQ:gluten tetramers presenting immunodominant gluten epitopes. This clonotype was recorded a few times. No base quality values were provided; no much bigger clone lies one nucleotide off.

This sequence uses TRBV4-2 and TRBJ2-3, with the identity of the D gene unclear. The source was gluten-specific CD4+ T cells sorted from the duodenum using tetramers, collected at baseline or on day 14 of gluten challenge (not recorded which). This sequence was found in a female donor with celiac disease. This receptor has the CDR3 CASSLNSLSTDTQYF. The DNA sequence follows: TGTGCCAGCAGCCTAAACAGTCTTAGCACAGATACGCAGTATTTT.